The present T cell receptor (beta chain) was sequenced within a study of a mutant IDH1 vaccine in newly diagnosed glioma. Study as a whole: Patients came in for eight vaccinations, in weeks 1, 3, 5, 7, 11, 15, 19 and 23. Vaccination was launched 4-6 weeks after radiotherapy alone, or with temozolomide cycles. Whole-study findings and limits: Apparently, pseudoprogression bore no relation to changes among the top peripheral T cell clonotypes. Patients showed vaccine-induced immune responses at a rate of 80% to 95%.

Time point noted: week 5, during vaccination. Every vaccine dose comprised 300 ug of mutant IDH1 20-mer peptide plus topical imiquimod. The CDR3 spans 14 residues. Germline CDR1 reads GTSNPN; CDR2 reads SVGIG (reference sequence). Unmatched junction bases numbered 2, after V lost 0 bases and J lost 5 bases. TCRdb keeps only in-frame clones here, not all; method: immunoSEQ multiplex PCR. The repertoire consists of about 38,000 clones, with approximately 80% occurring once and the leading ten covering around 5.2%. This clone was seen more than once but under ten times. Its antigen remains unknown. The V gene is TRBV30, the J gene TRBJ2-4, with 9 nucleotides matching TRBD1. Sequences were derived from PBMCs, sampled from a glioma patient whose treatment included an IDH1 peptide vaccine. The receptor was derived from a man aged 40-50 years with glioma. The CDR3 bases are TGTGCCTGGAGTGTACAGGGGGCCCAAAACATTCAGTACTTC. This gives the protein CAWSVQGAQNIQYF.